One and the same sample provided the 14 T cell receptor beta chains below, sequenced in a study of post-analysis software for immune sequencing data. The study's findings and limits: About 5 TRBV segments (TRBV5-6, TRBV5-1 and TRBV20-1 among them) occurred more frequently in patients than in controls.

Antigen specificity for these receptors is unknown. The library was made from cDNA and included unique molecular identifiers. TCRdb itself ran the PCR reads through MiXCR, one entry per CDR3 protein. The sample lists about 820,000 distinct CDR3 sequences; roughly 58% were seen once. Specimen: blood. The receptors originated from a girl aged 5-17 years with multiple sclerosis.

The sample holds a few counts of this clonotype. The chain links TRBV4-1 to TRBJ2-1; D is possibly TRBD1 (6 bases). The germline V gene has CDR1 MGHRA and CDR2 YSYEKL. The CDR3 length is 14 residues. Trimming left V 0 bases short and J 3 bases short, with 6 bases between. The chain's CDR3 is CASSQDRGYNEQFF. CDR3 bases: TGCGCCAGCAGCCAAGACAGGGGCTACAATGAGCAGTTCTTC.

This clonotype was counted between two and nine times. This chain uses TRBV6-5 with TRBJ1-4, with TRBD1 matching over 7 bases. The J segment lost 8 bases and the V segment lost 4 bases, leaving 13 bases of the junction unmatched. Germline V lookup: CDR1 MNHEY, CDR2 SVGAGI. This CDR3 is 16 amino acids long. The CDR3: CASSSGTVRLGEKLFF. The CDR3 coding sequence is TGTGCCAGCAGTTCCGGGACAGTTCGCCTCGGGGAAAAACTGTTTTTT.

The rearrangement links TRBV20-1 to TRBJ1-6, with D unresolved. Germline V lookup: CDR1 DFQATT, CDR2 SNEGSKA (reference sequence). The CDR3 runs to 16 residues. Trimming cost V 0 bases and J 0 bases, with 9 bases left between them. In nucleotides, the CDR3 is TGCAGTGCTAGAGATGGAGGGAGCTCCTATAATTCACCCCTCCACTTT. Amino acids: CSARDGGSSYNSPLHF.

The chain couples TRBV10-1 to TRBJ2-1; 11 bases map to TRBD2. The CDR3 is 16 residues long. Germline CDR1 is WNHNN and CDR2 is SYGVQD (reference sequence). V lost 7 bases and J lost 7; bases outside the gene matches: 12. CDR3 sequence (DNA): TGCGCCAGCATTGCGATAGCGGGAGGGCCCTTGAATGAGCAGTTCTTC. Translation gives CASIAIAGGPLNEQFF.

The chain employs TRBV20-1 and TRBJ2-1; the D gene could be TRBD1 or TRBD2 (5 bases each). Germline CDR1 DFQATT, CDR2 SNEGSKA (reference sequence). The CDR3 spans 13 residues. This CDR3 reads CSPERGEYNEQFF. The CDR3 DNA sequence: TGCAGCCCAGAACGGGGCGAGTACAATGAGCAGTTCTTC.

The chain couples TRBV10-3 to TRBJ1-1, with a possible D match to TRBD1 (5 bases). The germline V and J ends were trimmed by 4 bases and 6 bases, with 9 bases remaining between them. The CDR3 contains 12 residues. Germline-derived CDR1 and CDR2 are ENHRY and SYGVKD. Written as DNA, the CDR3 is TGTGCCATCAGTGGTTGGGGGGCTGAAGCTTTCTTT. It yields the protein CAISGWGAEAFF.

This chain joins TRBV30 and TRBJ2-3, with a possible D match to TRBD1 (6 bases). V was trimmed by 5 bases and J by 2 bases, leaving 11 bases between them. The length of the CDR3 is 13 residues. In germline, CDR1 is GTSNPN, CDR2 SVGIG (reference sequence). The CDR3 is CAWDGTTTDTQYF. CDR3 DNA: TGTGCCTGGGACGGGACAACCACAGATACGCAGTATTTT.

CDR3 DNA sequence: TGTGCCAGCAGCGGGCTAGCGGGGAGCACAGACACGCAGTATTTT. Translating gives CASSGLAGSTDTQYF. The chain joins TRBV21-1 to TRBJ2-3; the table calls TRBD2, which could not be checked here. TRBV21-1 is a pseudogene segment. The CDR3 totals 15 residues.

This clonotype turned up a few times. This chain joins TRBV18 and TRBJ2-3, with a possible D match to TRBD2 (7 bases). The CDR3 consists of 16 residues. The V end lost 2 bases, the J end lost 0 bases, and 12 bases lay between the germline ends. Germline-derived CDR1 and CDR2 are KGHSH and LQKENI. The CDR3 is CASSPGAGASTDTQYF. The CDR3 DNA sequence: TGTGCCAGCTCACCAGGCGCGGGGGCTAGCACAGATACGCAGTATTTT.

The chain couples TRBV7-9 to TRBJ2-1; unclear D gene. V was pared by 4 bases and J by 8 bases, with 6 bases between. Germline values: CDR1 SEHNR, CDR2 FQNEAQ (reference sequence). There are 11 residues in the CDR3. CDR3 nucleotide sequence: TGTGCCAGCAGCTCGTCGTATGAGCAGTTCTTC. Protein sequence: CASSSSYEQFF.

This chain joins TRBV5-1 and TRBJ2-1; no definite D call. The V gene's germline CDR1 is SGHRS and CDR2 YFSETQ. Deletions cut 0 bases from V and 6 bases from J, with 10 bases between. CDR3 length equals 14 residues. The CDR3 loop is CASSLVQTGNEQFF. The CDR3 bases are TGCGCCAGCAGCTTGGTACAAACCGGCAATGAGCAGTTCTTC.

The chain joins TRBV9 to TRBJ2-7; 7 nucleotides align to TRBD2. Germline V gives CDR1 SGDLS, CDR2 YYNGEE. The CDR3 is 14 residues long. Trimming cost V 0 bases and J 4 bases; bases outside gene matches: 4. The CDR3 loop reads CASSVGAGDYEQYF. The DNA for the CDR3 is TGTGCCAGCAGCGTAGGGGCGGGGGATTACGAGCAGTACTTC.

V usage is TRBV25-1 and J usage is TRBJ2-1; TRBD2 aligns across 7 bases. The V gene's germline CDR1 is MGHDK and CDR2 SYGVNS. The CDR3 sequence is 13 residues long. Unmatched junction bases numbered 8, after V lost 8 bases and J lost 7 bases. The CDR3 region has the DNA TGTGCCAGCCGAGAGACTAGCAGAAATGAGCAGTTCTTC. Translation: CASRETSRNEQFF.

The chain joins TRBV7-2 to TRBJ2-1; 7 bases fit TRBD1. This CDR3 is 17 amino acids long. The J segment lost 5 bases and the V segment lost 0 bases, leaving 10 bases of the junction unmatched. Germline CDR1 is SGHTA and CDR2 is FQGNSA. CDR3 region: CASSLAVQGKAHNEQFF. CDR3 in DNA: TGTGCCAGCAGCTTAGCGGTACAGGGGAAAGCCCACAATGAGCAGTTCTTC. The variable domain in full, with the rest retrieved from reference TRBV7-2 and TRBJ2-1, is GAGVSQSPSNKVTEKGKDVELRCDPISGHTALYWYRQSLGQGLEFLIYFQGNSAPDKSGLPSDRFSAERTGGSVSTLTIQRTQQEDSAVYLCASSLAVQGKAHNEQFFGPGTRLTVL.